The source of this TCR beta chain is a study of CD8 T cells in ankylosing spondylitis (dated by TCRdb to 2017 to 2019). For context, the study as a whole: T cell receptor beta repertoires were profiled in healthy donors and ankylosing spondylitis patients so that disease-linked TCR variants could be found. In total, the full study cohort was made up of roughly 110 healthy donors and some 26 ankylosing spondylitis patients. Samples of peripheral blood were taken, and for ankylosing spondylitis patients, synovial fluid was collected as well. General study outcomes and caveats: A TCR beta motif made up of seven or eight highly homologous amino acid variants appeared to be characteristic of blood from ankylosing spondylitis patients. Some motif variants were previously reported in synovial fluid and blood of reactive arthritis patients, suggesting common disease-initiation mechanisms. The disease-linked clones were reported as significantly enriched in matched synovial fluid samples from ankylosing spondylitis patients. In peripheral blood, the disease-linked clones were found at relatively low frequencies and had a CD8+ phenotype.

On this clonotype: Which antigen it targets is not known. Base qualities are not at hand, and no much larger clone is one base apart.

V is cut by 3 bases and J by 0 bases, and the space between the germline ends is 11 bases. CDR1 and CDR2 (SGHAT, FQNNGV) derive from the germline V gene. From its cysteine to its phenylalanine, the CDR3 spans 15 amino acids. The kept DNA is CDR3 alone, 45 bases in frame from the first base. The reads were generated on an Illumina HiSeq 2500. Quantitative 5'-RACE with molecular barcodes was the method used to prepare the TCR beta libraries. The original methods were these. Disease-linked TCR variants were identified with a new computational method built on a probabilistic model of VDJ rearrangement. TCRdb reprocessing: public reads trimmed at Q25 with fastp, clones called with MiXCR, in-frame beta chains kept. A single entry per CDR3 protein holds the most common genes and DNA from its merged rows. These V and J calls rely on TCRdb rather than the paper's analysis. The sample data list more than 400,000 distinct CDR3 sequences, and roughly 5.3% of these were observed just once. The top ten hold roughly 3.2% of the sample.

The chain is encoded by TRBV11-2 joined to TRBJ1-1, with no D gene named confidently. Source material: blood, either unsorted or a sorted T cell fraction (not recorded which). The receptor was isolated from a male donor with ankylosing spondylitis. CDR3 region: CASSFYREMNTEAFF. The DNA is as follows: TGTGCCAGCAGCTTTTATAGGGAGATGAACACTGAAGCTTTCTTT. Full variable domain (CDR3 extended with the reference TRBV11-2 and TRBJ1-1 proteins): EAGVAQSPRYKIIEKRQSVAFWCNPISGHATLYWYQQILGQGPKLLIQFQNNGVVDDSQLPKDRFSAERLKGVDSTLKIQPAKLEDSAVYLCASSFYREMNTEAFFGQGTRLTVV.